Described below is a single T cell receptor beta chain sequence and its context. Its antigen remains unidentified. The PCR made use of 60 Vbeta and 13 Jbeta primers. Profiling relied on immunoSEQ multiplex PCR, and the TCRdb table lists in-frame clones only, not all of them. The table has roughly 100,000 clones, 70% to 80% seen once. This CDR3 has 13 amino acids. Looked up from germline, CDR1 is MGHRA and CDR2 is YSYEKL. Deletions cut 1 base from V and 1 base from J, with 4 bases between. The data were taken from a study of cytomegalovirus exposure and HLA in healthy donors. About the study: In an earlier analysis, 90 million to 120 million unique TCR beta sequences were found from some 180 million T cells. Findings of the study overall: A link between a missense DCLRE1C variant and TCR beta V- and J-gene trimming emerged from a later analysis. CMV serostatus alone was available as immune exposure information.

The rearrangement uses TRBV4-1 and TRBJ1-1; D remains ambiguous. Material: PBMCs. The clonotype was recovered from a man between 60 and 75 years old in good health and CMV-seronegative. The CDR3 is CASSQAGNTEAFF. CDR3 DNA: TGCGCCAGCAGCCAAGCGGGGAACACTGAAGCTTTCTTT.